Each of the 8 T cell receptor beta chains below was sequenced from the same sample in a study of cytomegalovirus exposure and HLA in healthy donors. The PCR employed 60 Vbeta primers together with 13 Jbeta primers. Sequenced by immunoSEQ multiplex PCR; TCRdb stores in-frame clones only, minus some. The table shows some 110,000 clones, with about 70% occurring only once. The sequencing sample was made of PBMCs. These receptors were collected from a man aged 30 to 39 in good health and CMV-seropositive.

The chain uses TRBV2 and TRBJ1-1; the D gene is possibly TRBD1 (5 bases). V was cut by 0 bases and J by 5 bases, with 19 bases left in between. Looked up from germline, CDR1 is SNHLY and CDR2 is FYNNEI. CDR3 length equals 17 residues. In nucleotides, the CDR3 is TGTGCCAGCAGTGAAGCTCTCTTTTGGGGGGAGTCGACTGAAGCTTTCTTT. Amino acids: CASSEALFWGESTEAFF.

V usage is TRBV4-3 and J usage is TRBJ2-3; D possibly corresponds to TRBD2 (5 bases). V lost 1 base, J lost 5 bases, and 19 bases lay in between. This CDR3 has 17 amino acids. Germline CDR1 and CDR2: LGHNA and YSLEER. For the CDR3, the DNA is TGCGCCAGCAGCCAAGCGCCCGGAGGAGGATGGGGAGATACGCAGTATTTT. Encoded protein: CASSQAPGGGWGDTQYF.

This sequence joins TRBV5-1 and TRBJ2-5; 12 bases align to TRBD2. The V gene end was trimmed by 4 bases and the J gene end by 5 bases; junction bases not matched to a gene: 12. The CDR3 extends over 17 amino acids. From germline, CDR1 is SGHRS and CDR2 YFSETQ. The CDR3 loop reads CASSATSSGGAPETQYF. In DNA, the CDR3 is TGCGCCAGCAGCGCAACCTCTAGCGGGGGGGCGCCGGAGACCCAGTACTTC.

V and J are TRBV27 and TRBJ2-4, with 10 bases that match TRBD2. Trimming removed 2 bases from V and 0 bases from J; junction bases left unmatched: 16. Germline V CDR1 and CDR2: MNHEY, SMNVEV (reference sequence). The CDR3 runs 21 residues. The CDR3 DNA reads TGTGCCAGCAGTTTACTCACCCCGGGGCTAGCGGGGGCAGTAGCCAAAAACATTCAGTACTTC. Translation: CASSLLTPGLAGAVAKNIQYF.

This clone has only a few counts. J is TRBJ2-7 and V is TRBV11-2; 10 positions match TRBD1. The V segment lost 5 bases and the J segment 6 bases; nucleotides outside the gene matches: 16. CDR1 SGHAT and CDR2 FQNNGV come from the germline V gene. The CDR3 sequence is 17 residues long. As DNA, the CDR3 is TGTGCCAGCAGCCTGGTGATGGGCGGGACAGGGGCACCCGAGCAGTACTTC. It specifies CASSLVMGGTGAPEQYF.

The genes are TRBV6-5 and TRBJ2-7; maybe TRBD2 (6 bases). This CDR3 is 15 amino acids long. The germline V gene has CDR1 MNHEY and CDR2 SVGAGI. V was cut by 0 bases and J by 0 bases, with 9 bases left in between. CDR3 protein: CASSYSGLYSYEQYF. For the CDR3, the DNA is TGTGCCAGCAGTTACTCGGGACTGTACTCCTACGAGCAGTACTTC.

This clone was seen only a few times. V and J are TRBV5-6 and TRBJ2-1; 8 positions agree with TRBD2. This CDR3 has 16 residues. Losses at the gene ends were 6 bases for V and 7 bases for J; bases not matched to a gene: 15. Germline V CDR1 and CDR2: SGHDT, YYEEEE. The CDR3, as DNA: TGTGCCAGCACCCTTCAGCGGGGGCTAGGGTGGAATGAGCAGTTCTTC. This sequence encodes CASTLQRGLGWNEQFF.

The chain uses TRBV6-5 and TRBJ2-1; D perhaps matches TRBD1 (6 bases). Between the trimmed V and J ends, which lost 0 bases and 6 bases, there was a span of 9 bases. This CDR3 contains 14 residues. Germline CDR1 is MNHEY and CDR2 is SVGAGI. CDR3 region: CASSYSQGSNEQFF. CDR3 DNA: TGTGCCAGCAGTTACTCCCAGGGGAGCAATGAGCAGTTCTTC.